This T cell receptor (beta chain) was profiled in a study of OX40 agonist ivuxolimab in advanced cancers. V gave up 3 bases and J gave up 3 bases; unmatched junction bases: 7. The CDR3 consists of 15 residues. Per the germline V gene, CDR1 is GTSNPN and CDR2 is SVGIG (reference sequence). Assay used: immunoSEQ multiplex PCR; TCRdb lists only in-frame clones, some missing. The data hold approximately 25,000 clones, with roughly 79% observed a single time. The clonotype was recovered from an adult with an advanced solid tumor such as melanoma, head and neck, liver or kidney cancer. The chain employs TRBV30 and TRBJ2-3, with 9 bases aligning to TRBD2. The sequences come from CD4+ or CD8+ T cells sorted from blood, collected in a trial of the OX40 agonist ivuxolimab. The CDR3 sequence is CAWSTIGLATDTQYF. In DNA form, the CDR3 reads TGTGCCTGGAGCACCATCGGACTAGCGACAGATACGCAGTATTTT.